These 16 T cell receptor beta chains share one sample of origin, sequenced in a study of metastatic and nonmetastatic thyroid tumors. MiXCR re-clonotyped the PCR reads for TCRdb. The sample includes approximately 30,000 clones, about 17% of them seen just once. Each patient went into thyroid surgery without having received any treatment. What was sequenced was blood. The source is a female donor with papillary thyroid cancer or a benign thyroid nodule (not recorded which). Some clones in this sample may be carry-over from other donors' samples.

This clone was observed a handful of times. The gene calls are TRBV2 and TRBJ2-2; D is ambiguous. Trimming cost V 4 bases and J 0 bases, with 9 bases left between them. This CDR3 has 15 amino acids. Germline loops: CDR1 SNHLY, CDR2 FYNNEI. CDR3 nucleotide sequence: TGTGCCAGCAGTGTAGCACATCCGAACACCGGGGAGCTGTTTTTT. Amino acids: CASSVAHPNTGELFF.

The table lists this clone with many counts. The chain carries TRBV20-1 and TRBJ2-1; 11 bases are a match to TRBD2. The CDR3 extends over 15 amino acids. The germline CDR1 and CDR2 sequences are DFQATT and SNEGSKA (reference sequence). The junction had 6 bases not matched to a gene; V was cut back by 0 bases and J by 8 bases. The CDR3: CSARDPSGRSHEQFF. The DNA of the CDR3 is TGCAGTGCTAGAGATCCTAGCGGGAGGTCCCATGAGCAGTTCTTC.

This sequence joins TRBV15 and TRBJ2-3; 10 nucleotides line up with TRBD2. Germline CDR1 reads LNHNV; CDR2 reads YYDKDF (reference sequence). The CDR3 contains 18 residues. Germline trimming cut 0 bases from V and 6 bases from J; bases unmatched to any gene: 12. The CDR3 here is CATSRDTLAGAEADTQYF. The CDR3 region has the DNA TGTGCCACCAGCAGAGATACCCTAGCGGGAGCCGAGGCGGATACGCAGTATTTT.

This clone was seen ten or more times. V gene TRBV5-1 combines with J gene TRBJ1-3, with no clear D. Germline V gene lookup returns CDR1 SGHRS and CDR2 YFSETQ. This CDR3 region has 14 residues. V was pared by 0 bases and J by 0 bases, with 4 bases between. CDR3 bases: TGCGCCAGCAGCTTGGGGCCCTCTGGAAACACCATATATTTT. Translating it yields CASSLGPSGNTIYF.

The chain has TRBV11-2 and TRBJ1-2, with a weak D call TRBD1 (6 bases). The CDR3 runs 14 residues. V lost 4 bases and J 5 bases, leaving 14 bases between the germline ends. Per germline, CDR1 SGHAT and CDR2 FQNNGV. The CDR3 bases are TGTGCCAGCAGCTCCGAACAGGGAGGATATGGCTACACCTTC. It translates to CASSSEQGGYGYTF.

Of note for this clone: Sequence at one end of the junction differs from germline and may be a read error. Additional DNA sequences in this sample encode the identical CDR3. V gene TRBV5-1 combines with J gene TRBJ2-3; TRBD1 matches 8 bases. Germline CDR1 is SGHRS and CDR2 is YFSETQ. This CDR3 region has 15 residues. The CDR3 is CASSLQGARTDTQYF. DNA for the CDR3: TGCGCCAGTAGCTTGCAGGGGGCTCGGACAGATACGCAGTATTTT. Full variable domain (missing parts from reference TRBV5-1 and TRBJ2-3): KAGVTQTPRYLIKTRGQQVTLSCSPISGHRSVSWYQQTPGQGLQFLFEYFSETQRNKGNFPGRFSGRQFSNSRSEMNVSTLELGDSALYLCASSLQGARTDTQYFGPGTRLTVL.

This rearrangement joins TRBV11-3 to TRBJ2-3; D is unclear. From germline, CDR1 is SGHNT and CDR2 YENEEA. V lost 9 bases and J 0 bases, leaving 13 bases between the germline ends. This CDR3 is built from 14 residues. CDR3 in DNA: TGTGCCAGAATTGTCGGCAGCAGCACAGATACGCAGTATTTT. This sequence encodes CARIVGSSTDTQYF.

This clone was seen at least ten times. The chain is built from TRBV2 and TRBJ2-2; D remains unclear. The CDR3 is made up of 14 amino acids. Germline V gene sequence: CDR1 SNHLY, CDR2 FYNNEI. V shed 3 bases and J shed 5 bases, with 10 bases lying between them. Here the CDR3 reads CASSDFGVTGELFF. DNA for the CDR3: TGTGCCAGCAGTGATTTCGGTGTTACCGGGGAGCTGTTTTTT.

This clone was seen repeatedly, ten times or more. This sequence joins TRBV9 and TRBJ2-2; D unclear. Germline V CDR1 and CDR2: SGDLS, YYNGEE. CDR3 length equals 15 residues. The V and J ends lost 0 bases and 4 bases respectively, with 10 bases between them. CDR3 sequence (DNA): TGTGCCAGCAGCGTAGGGCTAGTGGGCACCGGGGAGCTGTTTTTT. The encoded protein is CASSVGLVGTGELFF.

This clone occurred many times. The chain employs TRBV10-3 and TRBJ2-1; D may be TRBD2 (5 bases). The germline CDR1 and CDR2 sequences are ENHRY and SYGVKD. V was trimmed by 1 base and J by 5 bases, leaving 6 bases between them. The CDR3 contains 13 residues. CDR3 region: CAISEWRDNEQFF. DNA of the CDR3: TGTGCCATCAGTGAGTGGCGGGACAATGAGCAGTTCTTC.

This clone showed up just a few times. This may stem from a read error, because a much larger clone lies one nucleotide away. This sequence joins TRBV29-1 and TRBJ2-7; 10 positions match TRBD1. Losses at the gene ends were 1 base for V and 7 bases for J; bases not matched to a gene: 4. The CDR3 contains 13 residues. Germline V gene sequence: CDR1 SQVTM, CDR2 ANQGSEA. The CDR3 loop reads CSVEAGTGVEQYF. CDR3 coding DNA: TGCAGCGTTGAAGCGGGGACAGGGGTTGAGCAGTACTTC.

This clone was observed at least ten times. This sequence joins TRBV3-1 and TRBJ2-7; TRBD2 aligns across 8 bases. Germline values: CDR1 LGHDT, CDR2 YNNKEL (reference sequence). With 5 bases clipped from V and 6 bases from J, the junction kept 9 bases outside the gene matches. The CDR3 extends over 14 amino acids. In DNA form, the CDR3 reads TGTGCCAGCAGCTTTCGGACTAGCAATAGCGAGCAGTACTTC. Translating it yields CASSFRTSNSEQYF.

The chain joins TRBV6-1 to TRBJ2-7; 10 nucleotides agree with TRBD1. The CDR3 covers 15 residues. After removal of 7 bases from V and 5 bases from J, the junction contained 11 bases not matched to a gene. Germline V gene data show CDR1 as MNHNS and CDR2 as SASEGT. Written as DNA, the CDR3 is TGTGCCAGCACACCTAGACAGGGGGCTCGGGACGAGCAGTACTTC. It translates to CASTPRQGARDEQYF.

This clone is labeled medium-sized. The genes are TRBV6-1 and TRBJ2-7; the D call may be TRBD1 or TRBD2 (5 bases each). Germline CDR1 and CDR2: MNHNS and SASEGT. This CDR3 is 17 amino acids long. Trimming cost V 6 bases and J 0 bases, with 21 bases left between them. CDR3 region: CASSGTLIGGFSYEQYF. For the CDR3, the DNA is TGTGCCAGCAGCGGGACCCTAATTGGCGGCTTCTCCTACGAGCAGTACTTC.

This clone was seen at least ten times. The V call is TRBV6-1, the J call TRBJ1-5; D is perhaps TRBD1 (5 bases). Germline V gene sequence: CDR1 MNHNS, CDR2 SASEGT. V was trimmed by 1 base and J by 7 bases, leaving 23 bases between them. The CDR3 has 18 amino acids. CDR3: CASSEDNDQRGLWQPQHF. CDR3 coding DNA: TGTGCCAGCAGTGAAGACAACGACCAAAGGGGTTTATGGCAGCCCCAGCATTTT.

This clone was observed at least ten times. The chain recombines TRBV4-1 with TRBJ2-3; 9 nucleotides align to TRBD2. Germline assignment: CDR1 MGHRA and CDR2 YSYEKL. This CDR3 region has 16 residues. The trim removed 0 bases at V and 4 bases at J, leaving 5 bases unmatched. CDR3: CASSQDVAGVADTQYF. Written as DNA, the CDR3 is TGCGCCAGCAGCCAAGATGTAGCGGGAGTGGCAGATACGCAGTATTTT.